Listed here are 5 T cell receptor beta chains from one sample, sequenced in a study of cytomegalovirus exposure and HLA in healthy donors. Clones were sequenced by immunoSEQ multiplex PCR, and TCRdb holds only the in-frame ones, with some missing. Among some 140,000 clones, approximately 86% were seen once, and the ten largest hold around 22%. The specimen sequenced was PBMCs. Receptor source: a man in his late teens or twenties in good health and CMV-seropositive.

This chain connects TRBV11-3 to TRBJ2-1; perhaps TRBD2 as D (6 bases). V was cut by 5 bases and J by 0 bases, with 14 bases left in between. The CDR3 covers 16 residues. The V gene's germline CDR1 is SGHNT and CDR2 YENEEA. In nucleotides, the CDR3 is TGTGCCAGCAGCCTAGCCGGGACTGCCTCCTACAATGAGCAGTTCTTC. Translation gives CASSLAGTASYNEQFF.

V is TRBV6-5 and J is TRBJ2-3; 9 bases match TRBD1. Germline CDR1 MNHEY, CDR2 SVGAGI. The junction had 8 bases not matched to a gene; V was cut back by 8 bases and J by 2 bases. The CDR3 totals 15 residues. DNA of the CDR3: TGTGCCAGCTGTCTGGACAGGGGTGACACAGATACGCAGTATTTT. It is translated as CASCLDRGDTDTQYF.

The rearrangement links TRBV9 to TRBJ1-1, with D hard to call. Trimming removed 0 bases at V and 10 bases at J, with 16 bases between. This CDR3 comprises 14 residues. Germline CDR1 is SGDLS and CDR2 is YYNGEE. The CDR3 spells CASSVGPVARGAFF. The CDR3 DNA sequence: TGTGCCAGCAGCGTAGGCCCCGTTGCGCGGGGAGCTTTCTTT.

J is TRBJ1-5 and V is TRBV6-1, with 7 bases lining up with TRBD1. Trimming at V came to 3 bases and at J to 4 bases, leaving 9 bases not matched to a gene. This CDR3 contains 16 residues. The V gene's germline CDR1 is MNHNS and CDR2 SASEGT. This CDR3 reads CASSDHTGASNQPQHF. For the CDR3, the DNA is TGTGCCAGCAGTGACCACACAGGGGCCTCAAATCAGCCCCAGCATTTT.

The rearrangement uses TRBV27 and TRBJ1-5; D might be TRBD1 (5 bases). The ends were cut back, 4 bases at V and 3 bases at J, with 16 bases in the middle. CDR1 is MNHEY, CDR2 SMNVEV, per germline (reference sequence). The CDR3 has 16 amino acids. The CDR3 DNA reads as TGTGCCAGCAGTTCCAACCCCGCCAGGGTCAATCAGCCCCAGCATTTT. This codes for CASSSNPARVNQPQHF.